The rows below give T cell receptor beta chains drawn from one sample of a study of OX40 agonist ivuxolimab in advanced cancers. TCRdb's table, derived via immunoSEQ multiplex PCR, lists solely in-frame clones and lacks some. In the table there are around 67,000 clones, 83% of which are singletons. Sequences were derived from CD4+ or CD8+ T cells sorted from blood, sampled in a trial of the OX40 agonist ivuxolimab. The receptor set was obtained from an adult with an advanced solid tumor such as melanoma, head and neck, liver or kidney cancer. Both conserved end residues are part of each CDR3. D genes are given only for firm matches.

TRBV27	-	TRBJ2-1	CASSSLHEQFF
TRBV7-3	-	TRBJ1-2	CASSPGPQNGYTF
TRBV9	-	TRBJ1-4	CASSSLRVDEKLFF
TRBV9	TRBD2	TRBJ2-2	CASSAPSGGSNTGELFF
TRBV18	-	TRBJ2-1	CASSPQGGTYNEQFF
TRBV19	-	TRBJ2-4	CASSLGMGAKNIQYF
TRBV18	-	TRBJ2-5	CASSRAETQYF
TRBV7-2	-	TRBJ2-7	CASSQRTAYEQYF
TRBV7-8	TRBD2	TRBJ2-1	CASSWDLGLARNEQFF
TRBV6-1	-	TRBJ1-2	CASSESYNYGYTF
TRBV10-3	TRBD1	TRBJ1-6	CAIRPDRGTSPLHF
TRBV7-9	TRBD1	TRBJ2-7	CASSLGQGLYF
TRBV5-1	-	TRBJ2-5	CASNADRGQETQYF